This TCR beta chain is drawn from a study of T cells after yellow fever vaccination. Study-level information: It was SMART-Seq v4 Ultra Low Input that prepared the fractions with low cell numbers. Overall study findings and caveats: FACS-sorted repertoires might harbor abundant contaminating clonotypes from the bulk population. The secondary T-cell response peaked on day 5, not day 15, but was weaker. There was a small share of clonotypes that showed up in both the CD4 and CD8 compartments.

Of note for this clonotype: Its antigen is unknown.

MiXCR was run by TCRdb on the 5' RACE reads, yielding one entry per CDR3 protein. The table records 150,000 to 200,000 distinct CDR3 sequences, 5.5% to 7.5% of them present only once. The length of the CDR3 is 15 residues. With 4 bases clipped from V and 9 bases from J, the junction kept 9 bases outside the gene matches. Per the germline V gene, CDR1 is LGHNA and CDR2 is YNFKEQ. The input for sequencing was CD4+ T cells sorted from PBMCs, taken on the day of the first yellow fever vaccination. The chain has TRBV4-2 and TRBJ2-1; 10 bases match TRBD2. This clonotype was sampled from a man between 18 and 35 years old who received the YFV17D yellow fever vaccine. The CDR3: CASSLSGGKRTEQFF. The CDR3 DNA reads as TGTGCCAGCAGCCTTAGCGGGGGGAAACGGACTGAGCAGTTCTTC.